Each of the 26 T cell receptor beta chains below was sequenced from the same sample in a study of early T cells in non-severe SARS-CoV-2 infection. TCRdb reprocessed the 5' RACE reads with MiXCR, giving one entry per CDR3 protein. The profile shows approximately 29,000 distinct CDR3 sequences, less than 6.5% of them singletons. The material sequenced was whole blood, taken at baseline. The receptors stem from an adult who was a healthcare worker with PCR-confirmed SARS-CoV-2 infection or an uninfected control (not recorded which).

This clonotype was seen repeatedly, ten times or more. CDR3 region: CAISVGQGPETQYF. The CDR3 coding sequence is TGTGCCATCAGTGTTGGCCAGGGCCCGGAGACCCAGTACTTC. The chain couples TRBV10-3 to TRBJ2-5; perhaps TRBD1 as D (5 bases). The CDR3 runs to 14 residues. V was pared by 4 bases and J by 5 bases, with 14 bases between. Germline CDR1 reads ENHRY; CDR2 reads SYGVKD.

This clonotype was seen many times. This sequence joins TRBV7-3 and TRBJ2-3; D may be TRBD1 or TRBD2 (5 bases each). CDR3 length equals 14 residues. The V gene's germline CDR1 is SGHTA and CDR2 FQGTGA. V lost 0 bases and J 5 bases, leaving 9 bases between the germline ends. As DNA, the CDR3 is TGTGCCAGCAGCTTAACTAGGGGAGAAGATACGCAGTATTTT. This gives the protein CASSLTRGEDTQYF.

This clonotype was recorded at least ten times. The CDR3 sequence: CASSPGQGAIGDYGYTF. The CDR3, as DNA: TGTGCCAGTAGTCCCGGACAGGGGGCGATTGGGGACTATGGCTACACCTTC. The chain joins TRBV19 to TRBJ1-2; 11 bases are shared with TRBD1. The CDR3 loop spans 17 amino acids. Germline CDR1 is LNHDA and CDR2 is SQIVND (reference sequence). V dropped 5 bases and J dropped 3; count of bases not matched to a gene: 11.

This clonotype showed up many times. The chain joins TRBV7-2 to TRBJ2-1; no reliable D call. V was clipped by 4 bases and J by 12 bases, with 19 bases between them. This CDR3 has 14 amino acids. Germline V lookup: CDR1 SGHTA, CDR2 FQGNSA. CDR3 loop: CASSSALVPGSQFF. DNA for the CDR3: TGTGCCAGCAGCTCCGCTCTTGTACCTGGCTCGCAGTTCTTC.

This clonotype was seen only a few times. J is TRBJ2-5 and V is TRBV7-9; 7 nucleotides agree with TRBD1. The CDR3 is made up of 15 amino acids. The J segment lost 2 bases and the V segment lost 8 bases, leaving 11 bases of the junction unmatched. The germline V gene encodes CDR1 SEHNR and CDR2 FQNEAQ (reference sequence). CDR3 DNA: TGTGCCAGCCATCACAGAGGGGGCGGACAAGAGACCCAGTACTTC. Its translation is CASHHRGGGQETQYF.

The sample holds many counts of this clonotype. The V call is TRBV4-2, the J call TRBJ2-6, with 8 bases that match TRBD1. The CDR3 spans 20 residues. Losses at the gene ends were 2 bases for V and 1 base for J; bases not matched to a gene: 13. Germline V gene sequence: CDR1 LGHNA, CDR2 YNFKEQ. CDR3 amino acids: CASSQPRQGPETSGANVLTF. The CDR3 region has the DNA TGTGCCAGCAGCCAACCTAGACAGGGGCCGGAGACTTCTGGGGCCAACGTCCTGACTTTC.

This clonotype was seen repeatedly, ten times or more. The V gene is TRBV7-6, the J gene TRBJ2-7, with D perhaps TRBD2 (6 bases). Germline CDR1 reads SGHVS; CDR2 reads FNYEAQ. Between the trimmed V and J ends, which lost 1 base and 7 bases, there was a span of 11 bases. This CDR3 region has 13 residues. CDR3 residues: CASSLGFGSEQYF. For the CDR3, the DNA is TGTGCCAGCAGCTTAGGTTTCGGGAGTGAGCAGTACTTC.

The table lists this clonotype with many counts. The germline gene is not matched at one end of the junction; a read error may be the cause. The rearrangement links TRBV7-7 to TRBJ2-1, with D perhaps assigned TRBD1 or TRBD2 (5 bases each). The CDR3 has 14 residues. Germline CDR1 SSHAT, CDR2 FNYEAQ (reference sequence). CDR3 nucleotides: TGTGCTAGCAGCCCCTGGGGACCGAACAATGAGCAGTTCTTC. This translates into CASSPWGPNNEQFF.

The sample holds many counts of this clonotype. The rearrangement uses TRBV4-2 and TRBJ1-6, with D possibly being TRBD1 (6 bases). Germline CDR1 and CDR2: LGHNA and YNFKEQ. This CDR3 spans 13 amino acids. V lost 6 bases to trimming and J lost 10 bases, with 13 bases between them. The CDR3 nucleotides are TGTGCCAGCAGTTCGGCGGGGGGCTCACCCCTCCACTTT. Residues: CASSSAGGSPLHF.

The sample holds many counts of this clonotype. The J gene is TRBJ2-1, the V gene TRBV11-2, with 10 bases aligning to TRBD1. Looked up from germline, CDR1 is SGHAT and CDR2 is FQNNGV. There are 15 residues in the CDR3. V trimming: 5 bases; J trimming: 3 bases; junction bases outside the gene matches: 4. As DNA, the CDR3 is TGTGCCAGCAGCGTCCGGGACAGGGGCTACAATGAGCAGTTCTTC. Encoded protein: CASSVRDRGYNEQFF.

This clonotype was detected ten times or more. CDR3 coding DNA: TGCGCCAGCAGCCTGTGGTACCCAACTAATGAAAAACTGTTTTTT. It specifies CASSLWYPTNEKLFF. The J gene is TRBJ1-4, the V gene TRBV4-1; no definite D call. The V and J ends lost 4 bases and 0 bases respectively, with 9 bases between them. CDR3 length: 15 residues. CDR1 and CDR2 (germline): MGHRA, YSYEKL.

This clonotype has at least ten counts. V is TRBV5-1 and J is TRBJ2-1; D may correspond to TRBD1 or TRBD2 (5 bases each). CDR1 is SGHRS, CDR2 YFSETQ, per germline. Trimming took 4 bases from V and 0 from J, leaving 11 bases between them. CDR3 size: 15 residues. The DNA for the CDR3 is TGCGCCAGCAGCGGGGACCCCAGCTCCTACAATGAGCAGTTCTTC. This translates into CASSGDPSSYNEQFF. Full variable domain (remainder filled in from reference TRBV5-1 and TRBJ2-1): KAGVTQTPRYLIKTRGQQVTLSCSPISGHRSVSWYQQTPGQGLQFLFEYFSETQRNKGNFPGRFSGRQFSNSRSEMNVSTLELGDSALYLCASSGDPSSYNEQFFGPGTRLTVL.

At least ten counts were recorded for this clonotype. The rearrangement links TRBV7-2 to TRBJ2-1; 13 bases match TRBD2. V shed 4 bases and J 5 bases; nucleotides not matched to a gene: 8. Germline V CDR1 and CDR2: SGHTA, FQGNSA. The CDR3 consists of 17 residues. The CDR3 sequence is CASSSLPGLAGNNEQFF. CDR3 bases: TGTGCCAGCAGCTCTTTGCCGGGACTAGCGGGGAACAATGAGCAGTTCTTC.

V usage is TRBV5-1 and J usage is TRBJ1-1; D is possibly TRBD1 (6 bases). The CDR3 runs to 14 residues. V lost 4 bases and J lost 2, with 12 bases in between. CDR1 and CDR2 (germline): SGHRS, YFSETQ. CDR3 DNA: TGCGCCAGCAGCACTTCCGGGACAAACACTGAAGCTTTCTTT. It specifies CASSTSGTNTEAFF.

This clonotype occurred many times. The CDR3 is CASSLGQDNQPQHF. The CDR3 DNA reads TGTGCCAGCAGCTTGGGACAGGACAATCAGCCCCAGCATTTT. The chain has TRBV7-9 and TRBJ1-5, with TRBD1 matching 8 bases. The germline V gene has CDR1 SEHNR and CDR2 FQNEAQ (reference sequence). There are 14 residues in the CDR3. The J segment lost 3 bases and the V segment lost 3 bases, leaving 1 base of the junction unmatched.

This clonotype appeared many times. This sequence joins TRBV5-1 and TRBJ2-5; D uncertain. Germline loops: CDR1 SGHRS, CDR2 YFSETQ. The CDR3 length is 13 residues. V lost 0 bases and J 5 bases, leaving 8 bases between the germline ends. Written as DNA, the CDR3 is TGCGCCAGCAGCTTGGCACGACGGGAGACCCAGTACTTC. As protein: CASSLARRETQYF.

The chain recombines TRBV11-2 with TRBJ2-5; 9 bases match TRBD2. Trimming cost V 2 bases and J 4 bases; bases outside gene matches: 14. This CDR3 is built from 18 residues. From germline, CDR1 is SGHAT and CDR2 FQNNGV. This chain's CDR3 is CASSLLAGAPQRGETQYF. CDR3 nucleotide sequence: TGTGCCAGCAGCTTATTAGCGGGGGCACCACAAAGGGGAGAGACCCAGTACTTC. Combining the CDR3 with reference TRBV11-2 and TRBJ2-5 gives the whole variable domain EAGVAQSPRYKIIEKRQSVAFWCNPISGHATLYWYQQILGQGPKLLIQFQNNGVVDDSQLPKDRFSAERLKGVDSTLKIQPAKLEDSAVYLCASSLLAGAPQRGETQYFGPGTRLLVL.

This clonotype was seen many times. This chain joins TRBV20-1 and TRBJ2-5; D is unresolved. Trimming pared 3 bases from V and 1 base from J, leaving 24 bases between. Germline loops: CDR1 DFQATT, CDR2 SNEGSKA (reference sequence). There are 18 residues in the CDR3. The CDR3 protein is CSARQKGGGEGPQETQYF. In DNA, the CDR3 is TGCAGTGCTAGGCAAAAGGGCGGTGGGGAAGGGCCCCAAGAGACCCAGTACTTC.

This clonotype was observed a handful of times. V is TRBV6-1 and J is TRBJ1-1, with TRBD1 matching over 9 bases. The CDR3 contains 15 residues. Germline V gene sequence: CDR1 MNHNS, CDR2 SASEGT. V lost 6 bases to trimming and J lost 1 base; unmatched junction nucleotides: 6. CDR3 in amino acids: CASRSGQGGNTEAFF. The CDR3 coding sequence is TGTGCCAGCAGATCGGGACAGGGAGGGAACACTGAAGCTTTCTTT.

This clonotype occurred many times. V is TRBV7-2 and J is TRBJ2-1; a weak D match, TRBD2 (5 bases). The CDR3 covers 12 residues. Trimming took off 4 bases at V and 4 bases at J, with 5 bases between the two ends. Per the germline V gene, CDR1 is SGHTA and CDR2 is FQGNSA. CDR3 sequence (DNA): TGTGCCAGCAGCTCGGGGTACAATGAGCAGTTCTTC. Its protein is CASSSGYNEQFF.

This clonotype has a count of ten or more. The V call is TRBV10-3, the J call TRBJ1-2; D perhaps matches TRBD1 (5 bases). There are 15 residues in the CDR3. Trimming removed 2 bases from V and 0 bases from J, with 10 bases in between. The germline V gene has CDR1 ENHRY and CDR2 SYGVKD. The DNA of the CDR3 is TGTGCCATCAGTGAGGACAGCACAGCTAACTATGGCTACACCTTC. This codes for CAISEDSTANYGYTF.

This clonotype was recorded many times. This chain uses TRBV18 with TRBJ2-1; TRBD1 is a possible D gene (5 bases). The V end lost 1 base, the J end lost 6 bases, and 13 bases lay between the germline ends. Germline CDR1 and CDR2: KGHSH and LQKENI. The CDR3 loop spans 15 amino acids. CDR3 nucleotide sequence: TGTGCCAGCTCACCACGACAGAGCTCGGGCAATGAGCAGTTCTTC. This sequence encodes CASSPRQSSGNEQFF.

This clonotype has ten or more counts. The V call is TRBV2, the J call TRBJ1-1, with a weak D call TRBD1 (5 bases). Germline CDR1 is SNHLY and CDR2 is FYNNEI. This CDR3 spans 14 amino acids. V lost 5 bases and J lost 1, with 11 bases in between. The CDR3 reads CASSTGTENTEAFF. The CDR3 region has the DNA TGTGCCAGCAGTACCGGGACGGAGAACACTGAAGCTTTCTTT.

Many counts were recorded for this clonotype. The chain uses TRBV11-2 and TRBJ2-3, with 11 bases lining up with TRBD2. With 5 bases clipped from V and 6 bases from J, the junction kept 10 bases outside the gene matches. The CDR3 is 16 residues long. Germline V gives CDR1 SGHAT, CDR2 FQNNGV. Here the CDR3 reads CASSTGTSGTMDTQYF. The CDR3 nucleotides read TGTGCCAGCAGCACCGGGACTAGCGGAACGATGGATACGCAGTATTTT.

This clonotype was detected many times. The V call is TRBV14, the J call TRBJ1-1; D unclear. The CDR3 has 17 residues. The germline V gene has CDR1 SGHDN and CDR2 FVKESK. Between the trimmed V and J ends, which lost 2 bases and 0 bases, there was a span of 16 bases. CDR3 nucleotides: TGTGCCAGCAGCCAATTAGGAGCCAGGTATATGAACACTGAAGCTTTCTTT. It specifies CASSQLGARYMNTEAFF.

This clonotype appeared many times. As DNA, the CDR3 is TGTGCCAGCAGCCCCACAACTAGCACAGATACGCAGTATTTT. Encoded protein: CASSPTTSTDTQYF. The rearrangement uses TRBV7-2 and TRBJ2-3, with no clear D. This CDR3 is built from 14 residues. Germline-derived CDR1 and CDR2 are SGHTA and FQGNSA. Trimming left V 5 bases short and J 0 bases short, with 9 bases between.